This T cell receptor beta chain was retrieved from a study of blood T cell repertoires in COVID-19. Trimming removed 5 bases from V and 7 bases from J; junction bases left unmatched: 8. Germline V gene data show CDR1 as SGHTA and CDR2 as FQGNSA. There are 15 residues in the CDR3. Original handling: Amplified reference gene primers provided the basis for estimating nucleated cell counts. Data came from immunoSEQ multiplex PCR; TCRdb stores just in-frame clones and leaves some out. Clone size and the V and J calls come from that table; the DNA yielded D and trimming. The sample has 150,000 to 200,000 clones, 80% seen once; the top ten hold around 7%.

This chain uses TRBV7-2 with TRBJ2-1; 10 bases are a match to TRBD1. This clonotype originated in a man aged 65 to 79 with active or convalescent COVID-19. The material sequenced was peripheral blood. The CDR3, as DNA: TGTGCCAGCAGCCAGGACAGGGGGATTCAAAATGAGCAGTTCTTC. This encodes CASSQDRGIQNEQFF.